What follows are 5 T cell receptor beta chains derived from one specimen sequenced in a study of response to subunit inactivated influenza vaccine. TCRdb re-called the RT-PCR reads through MiXCR, storing one row per CDR3 protein. The sample has fewer than 700,000 distinct CDR3 sequences; over 10% are singletons. The source material was PBMCs from blood, sampled roughly 6 weeks after vaccination. Receptor source: a man in his fifties who received an inactivated influenza vaccine.

This clonotype came up a few times. The gene calls are TRBV10-3 and TRBJ2-4, with D possibly being TRBD2 (6 bases). This CDR3 comprises 11 residues. V shed 6 bases and J shed 14 bases, with 14 bases lying between them. CDR1 is ENHRY and CDR2 is SYGVKD in the germline V gene. For the CDR3, the DNA is TGTGCCATCAGCGGGGGAGGCTCTAAGTACTTC. It is translated as CAISGGGSKYF.

This clonotype was counted only a few times. The chain joins TRBV27 to TRBJ2-2, with TRBD2 matching 7 bases. Germline V gives CDR1 MNHEY, CDR2 SMNVEV (reference sequence). Unmatched junction bases numbered 7, after V lost 7 bases and J lost 2 bases. The CDR3 contains 15 residues. Here the CDR3 DNA reads TGTGCCAGCAATCCCAGCGGGACCAACACCGGGGAGCTGTTTTTT. It yields the protein CASNPSGTNTGELFF.

Only a few counts were recorded for this clonotype. This sequence joins TRBV28 and TRBJ1-2; the match to TRBD1 covers 11 bases. After removal of 2 bases from V and 2 bases from J, the junction contained 1 base not matched to a gene. The CDR3 sequence is 15 residues long. Germline V lookup: CDR1 MDHEN, CDR2 SYDVKM. The CDR3 sequence is CASSLGTGGNYGYTF. The CDR3 nucleotides are TGTGCCAGCAGTTTAGGGACAGGGGGGAACTATGGCTACACCTTC.

This chain uses TRBV4-1 with TRBJ2-1; D is undetermined. The CDR3 loop spans 16 amino acids. Germline V gene lookup returns CDR1 MGHRA and CDR2 YSYEKL. V was pared by 1 base and J by 0 bases, with 10 bases between. In DNA form, the CDR3 reads TGCGCCAGCAGCCAAGGAAGGGTAATCTCCTACAATGAGCAGTTCTTC. Translating it yields CASSQGRVISYNEQFF.

DNA for the CDR3: TGTGCCAGCAGCATCTACCCCAGGGGGATGAACACTGAAGCTTTCTTT. Encoded protein: CASSIYPRGMNTEAFF. The chain uses TRBV7-9 and TRBJ1-1; 7 nucleotides line up with TRBD1. The germline V gene encodes CDR1 SEHNR and CDR2 FQNEAQ (reference sequence). The junction had 9 bases not matched to a gene; V was cut back by 5 bases and J by 0 bases. The CDR3 has 16 residues.